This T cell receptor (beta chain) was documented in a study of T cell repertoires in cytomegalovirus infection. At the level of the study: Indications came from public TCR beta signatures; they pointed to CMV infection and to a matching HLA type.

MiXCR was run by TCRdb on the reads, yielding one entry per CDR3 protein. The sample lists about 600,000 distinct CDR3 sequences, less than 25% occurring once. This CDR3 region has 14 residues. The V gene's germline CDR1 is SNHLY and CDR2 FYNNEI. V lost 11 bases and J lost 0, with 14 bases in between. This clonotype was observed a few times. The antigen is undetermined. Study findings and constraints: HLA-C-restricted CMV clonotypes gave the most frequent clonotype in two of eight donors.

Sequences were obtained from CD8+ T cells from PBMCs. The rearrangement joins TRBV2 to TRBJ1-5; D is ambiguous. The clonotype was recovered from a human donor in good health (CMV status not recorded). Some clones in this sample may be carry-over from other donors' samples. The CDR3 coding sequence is TGTGCCGCGGGATCGGGGTATAGCAATCAGCCCCAGCATTTT. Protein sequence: CAAGSGYSNQPQHF.